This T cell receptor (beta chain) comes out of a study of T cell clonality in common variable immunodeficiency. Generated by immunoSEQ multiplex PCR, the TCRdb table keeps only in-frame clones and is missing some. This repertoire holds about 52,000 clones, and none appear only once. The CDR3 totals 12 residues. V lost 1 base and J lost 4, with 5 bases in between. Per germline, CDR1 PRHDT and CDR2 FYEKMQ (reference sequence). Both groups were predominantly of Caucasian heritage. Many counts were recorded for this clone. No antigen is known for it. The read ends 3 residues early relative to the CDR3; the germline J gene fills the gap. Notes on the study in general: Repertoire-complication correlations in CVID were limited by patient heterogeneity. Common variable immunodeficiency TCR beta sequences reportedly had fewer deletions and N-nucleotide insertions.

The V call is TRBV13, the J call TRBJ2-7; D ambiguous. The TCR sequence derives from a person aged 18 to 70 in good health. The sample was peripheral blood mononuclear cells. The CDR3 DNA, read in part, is TGTGCCAGCAGCTTAGAGGGTTACGAG. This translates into CASSLEGYE. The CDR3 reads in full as CASSLEGYEQYF.